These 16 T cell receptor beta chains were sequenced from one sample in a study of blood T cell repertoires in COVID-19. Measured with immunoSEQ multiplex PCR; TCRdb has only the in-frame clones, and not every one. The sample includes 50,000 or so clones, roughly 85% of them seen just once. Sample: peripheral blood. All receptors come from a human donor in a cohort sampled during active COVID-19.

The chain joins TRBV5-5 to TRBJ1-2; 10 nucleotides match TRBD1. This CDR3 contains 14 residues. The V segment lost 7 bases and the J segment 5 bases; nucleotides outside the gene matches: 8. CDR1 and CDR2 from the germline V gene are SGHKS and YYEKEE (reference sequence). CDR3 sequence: CASASGTGVYGYTF. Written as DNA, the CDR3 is TGTGCCAGCGCTTCGGGGACAGGGGTTTATGGCTACACCTTC.

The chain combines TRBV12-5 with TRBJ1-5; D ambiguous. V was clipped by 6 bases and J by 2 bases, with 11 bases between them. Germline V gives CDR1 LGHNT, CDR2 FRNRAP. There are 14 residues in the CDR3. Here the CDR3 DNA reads TGTGCTAGTGGGTATGCCGAGGGCAATCAGCCCCAGCATTTT. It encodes CASGYAEGNQPQHF.

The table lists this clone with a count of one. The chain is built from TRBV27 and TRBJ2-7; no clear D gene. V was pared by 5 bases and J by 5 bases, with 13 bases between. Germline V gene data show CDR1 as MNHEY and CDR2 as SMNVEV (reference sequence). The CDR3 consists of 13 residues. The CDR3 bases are TGTGCCAGCAGTGGCCCCTCTCGGGACGAGCAGTACTTC. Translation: CASSGPSRDEQYF.

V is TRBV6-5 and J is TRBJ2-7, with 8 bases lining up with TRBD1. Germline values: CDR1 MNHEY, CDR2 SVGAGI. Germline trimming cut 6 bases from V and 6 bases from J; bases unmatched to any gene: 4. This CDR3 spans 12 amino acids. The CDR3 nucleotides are TGTGCCAGCAGGCCCACAGGGGGCGAGCAGTACTTC. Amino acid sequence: CASRPTGGEQYF.

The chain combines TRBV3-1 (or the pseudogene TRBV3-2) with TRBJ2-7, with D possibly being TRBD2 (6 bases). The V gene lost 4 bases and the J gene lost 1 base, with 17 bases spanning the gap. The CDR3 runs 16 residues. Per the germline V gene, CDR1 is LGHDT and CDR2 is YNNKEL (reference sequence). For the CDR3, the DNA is TGTGCCAGCAGCCCCGAAGGCGGGACCGGATCCTACGAGCAGTACTTC. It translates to CASSPEGGTGSYEQYF.

The CDR3 DNA reads TGTGCCATCAGGAAGGGTAGGGGCACTGAAGCTTTCTTT. Protein sequence: CAIRKGRGTEAFF. The gene calls are TRBV10-3 and TRBJ1-1; D perhaps matches TRBD1 (5 bases). The CDR3 covers 13 residues. Germline values: CDR1 ENHRY, CDR2 SYGVKD. With 6 bases removed from V and 4 bases from J, the gap between germline ends came to 12 bases.

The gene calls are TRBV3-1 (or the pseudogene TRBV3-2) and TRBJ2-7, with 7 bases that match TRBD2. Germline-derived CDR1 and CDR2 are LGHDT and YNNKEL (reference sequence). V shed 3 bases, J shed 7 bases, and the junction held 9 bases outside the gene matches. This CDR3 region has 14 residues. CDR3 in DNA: TGTGCCAGCAGCCAGATGGCCACTAGCGTTGAGCAGTACTTC. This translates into CASSQMATSVEQYF.

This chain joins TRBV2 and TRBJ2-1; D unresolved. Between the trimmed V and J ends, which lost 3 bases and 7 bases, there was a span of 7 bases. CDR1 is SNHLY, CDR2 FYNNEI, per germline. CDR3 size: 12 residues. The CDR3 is CASSELGNEQFF. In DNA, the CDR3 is TGTGCCAGCAGTGAGCTAGGTAATGAGCAGTTCTTC.

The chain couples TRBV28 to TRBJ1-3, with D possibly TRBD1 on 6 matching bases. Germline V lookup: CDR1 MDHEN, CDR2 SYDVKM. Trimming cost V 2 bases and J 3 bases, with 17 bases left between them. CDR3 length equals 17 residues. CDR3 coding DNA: TGTGCCAGCAGTTTAAATGGGCGGGGGGCGAATGGAAACACCATATATTTT. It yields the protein CASSLNGRGANGNTIYF.

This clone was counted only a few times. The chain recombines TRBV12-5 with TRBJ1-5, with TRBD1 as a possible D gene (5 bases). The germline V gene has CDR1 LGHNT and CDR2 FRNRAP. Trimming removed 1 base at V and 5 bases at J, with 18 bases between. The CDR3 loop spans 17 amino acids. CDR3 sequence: CASGLALGLRLDQPQHF. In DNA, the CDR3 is TGTGCTAGTGGTTTGGCCTTGGGACTAAGACTCGATCAGCCCCAGCATTTT.

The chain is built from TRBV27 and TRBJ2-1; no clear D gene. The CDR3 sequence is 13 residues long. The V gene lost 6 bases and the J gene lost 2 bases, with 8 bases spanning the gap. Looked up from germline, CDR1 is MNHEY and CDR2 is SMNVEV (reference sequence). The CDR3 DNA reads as TGTGCCAGCAGGGAGAGGACCTACAATGAGCAGTTCTTC. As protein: CASRERTYNEQFF.

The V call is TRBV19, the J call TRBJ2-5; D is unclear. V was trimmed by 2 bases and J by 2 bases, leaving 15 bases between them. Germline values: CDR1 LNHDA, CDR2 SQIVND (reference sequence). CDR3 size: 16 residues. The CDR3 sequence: CASSISRLLTQETQYF. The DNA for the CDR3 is TGTGCCAGTAGTATAAGCCGTCTGCTGACTCAAGAGACCCAGTACTTC.

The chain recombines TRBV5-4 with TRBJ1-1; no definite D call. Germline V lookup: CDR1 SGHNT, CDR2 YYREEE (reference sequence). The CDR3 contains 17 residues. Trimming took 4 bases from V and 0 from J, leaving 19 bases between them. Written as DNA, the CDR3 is TGTGCCAGCAGCCGAGGCACGCCCGGAGCCATGAACACTGAAGCTTTCTTT. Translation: CASSRGTPGAMNTEAFF.

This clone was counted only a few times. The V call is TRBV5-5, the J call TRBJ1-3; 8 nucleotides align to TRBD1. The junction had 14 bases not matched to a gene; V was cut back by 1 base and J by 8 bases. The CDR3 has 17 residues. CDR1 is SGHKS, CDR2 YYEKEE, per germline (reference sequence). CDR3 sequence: CASSLSVGQGTTHTIYF. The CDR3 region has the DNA TGTGCCAGCAGCTTGAGTGTCGGACAGGGTACGACTCACACCATATATTTT.

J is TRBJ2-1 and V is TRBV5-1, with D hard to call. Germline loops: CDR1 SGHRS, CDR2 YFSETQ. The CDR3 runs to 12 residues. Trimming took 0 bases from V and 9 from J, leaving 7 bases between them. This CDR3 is CASSLASLEQFF. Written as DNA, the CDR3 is TGCGCCAGCAGCTTGGCCAGTCTTGAGCAGTTCTTC.

The CDR3, as DNA: TGTGCCAGCAACAATAAGACAGATACGCAGTATTTT. It specifies CASNNKTDTQYF. The chain employs TRBV5-4 and TRBJ2-3, with D unclear. V lost 6 bases and J lost 3, with 8 bases in between. The CDR3 sequence is 12 residues long. Looked up from germline, CDR1 is SGHNT and CDR2 is YYREEE (reference sequence).